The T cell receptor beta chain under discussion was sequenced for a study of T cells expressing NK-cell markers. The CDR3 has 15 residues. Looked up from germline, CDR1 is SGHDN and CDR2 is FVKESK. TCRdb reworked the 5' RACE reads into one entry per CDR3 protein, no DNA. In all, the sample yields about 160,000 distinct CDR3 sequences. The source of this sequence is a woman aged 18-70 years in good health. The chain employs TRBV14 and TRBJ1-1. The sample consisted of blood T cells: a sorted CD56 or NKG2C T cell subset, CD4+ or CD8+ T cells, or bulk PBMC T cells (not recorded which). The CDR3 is CASSQSGRLNTEAFF.